The sequence of this T cell receptor beta chain was determined in a study of blood T cell repertoires in COVID-19. Turning to the study itself: The United States, Italy and Spain were the sources of the acute and convalescent COVID-19 samples. T cells, B-cell-depleted T cells, or PBMCs supplied cDNA or gDNA.

Germline CDR1 and CDR2: MGHDK and SYGVNS. Trimming took 5 bases from V and 8 from J; bases not matched to a gene: 11. The CDR3 length is 14 residues. Original handling: How many nucleated cells were present was estimated from reference gene primer amplification. This table comes from immunoSEQ multiplex PCR, and its TCRdb copy is limited to in-frame clones, with some not included. D and trimming were read from the DNA, whereas the V and J calls and clone size are those reported in that table. The table records tens of thousands of clones, roughly 73% of them present only once. This TCR was sampled from a woman aged 65 to 85 with acute or convalescent COVID-19. The chain couples TRBV25-1 to TRBJ1-2, with 7 bases aligning to TRBD1. Material: peripheral blood. CDR3 DNA sequence: TGTGCCAGCAGTCAAACCGACAGGGCGGGAGGCTACACCTTC. Residues: CASSQTDRAGGYTF.